This T cell receptor beta chain was recorded in a study of shared clonotypes between healthy human individuals. Study as a whole: The cohort comprised two women and a few men. Their ages spanned 18 to 49 years. Study-level points and caveats: Some clonotypes were shared by all four sorted-subset donors, while others were not shared. The non-shared ones had lower generation probabilities than the shared ones. Between a few donors, naive CD4 clonotypes were shared at a level of about 5%.

Sequenced by immunoSEQ multiplex PCR; TCRdb stores in-frame clones only, minus some. In the table there are about 590,000 clones, 95% of which are singletons. Germline loops: CDR1 WNHNN, CDR2 SYGVQD (reference sequence). This CDR3 region has 18 residues. The V and J ends lost 4 bases and 3 bases, in that order; junction bases with no gene match: 9. Cells designated naive CD8 were CD45RO-negative and were positively selected for CCR7, with terminally differentiated effector memory CD45RA+ cells excluded. About this clone itself: Its antigen is still unknown.

This sequence was found in a woman in her twenties or thirties in good health. The sequencing input was naive CD8+ T cells sorted from blood. The chain recombines TRBV10-1 with TRBJ2-1, with 13 bases identical to TRBD2. CDR3 residues: CASSVIGTSGTGYNEQFF. In DNA, the CDR3 is TGCGCCAGCAGTGTTATCGGGACTAGCGGGACAGGCTACAATGAGCAGTTCTTC.